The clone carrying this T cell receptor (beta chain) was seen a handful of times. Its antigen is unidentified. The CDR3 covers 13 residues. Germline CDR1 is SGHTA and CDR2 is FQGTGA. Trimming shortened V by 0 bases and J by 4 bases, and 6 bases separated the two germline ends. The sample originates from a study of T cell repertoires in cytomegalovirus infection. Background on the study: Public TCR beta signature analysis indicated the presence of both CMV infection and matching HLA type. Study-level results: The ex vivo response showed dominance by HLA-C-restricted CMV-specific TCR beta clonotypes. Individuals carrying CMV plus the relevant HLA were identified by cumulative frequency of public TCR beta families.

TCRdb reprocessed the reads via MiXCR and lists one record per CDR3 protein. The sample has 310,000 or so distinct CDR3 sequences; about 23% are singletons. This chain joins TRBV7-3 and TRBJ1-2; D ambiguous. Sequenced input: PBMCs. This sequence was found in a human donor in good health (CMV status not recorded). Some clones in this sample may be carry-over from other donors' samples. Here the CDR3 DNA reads TGTGCCAGCAGCTTAACACCTCTCTATGGCTACACCTTC. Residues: CASSLTPLYGYTF.